This passage covers 19 T cell receptor beta chains from one sample sequenced in a study of siplizumab effects on memory and regulatory T cells (dated by TCRdb to between 2018 and 2020). Libraries were made using the immunoSEQ multiplex PCR assay. TCRdb obtained this table from immuneACCESS and retained in-frame rearrangements with V and J assigned. These tables miss some clones; where compared with another copy, unresolved V genes account for less than half of the shortfall, and the remainder is unexplained. The sample contains approximately 100,000 clones, 85% to 95% of them found a single time. The biggest ten clones account for about 12% of the sample. The source material was non-Treg CD4+ T cells sorted from blood. In the paper's terms, the cell subset or site label means: FACS-sorted unstimulated CD4+ non-regulatory T cells. The source of these receptors is a human donor in good health.

V gene TRBV28 combines with J gene TRBJ1-1, with D perhaps matching TRBD1 (5 bases). The V end lost 1 base, the J end lost 7 bases, and 13 bases lay between the germline ends. Germline CDR1 MDHEN, CDR2 SYDVKM. The CDR3 consists of 14 residues. The CDR3, as DNA: TGTGCCAGCAGTTTATCAGCGGGAAGGGGTGAAGCTTTCTTT. Its translation is CASSLSAGRGEAFF.

The chain uses TRBV9 and TRBJ1-4; D not resolved. V was clipped by 0 bases and J by 0 bases, with 6 bases between them. CDR1 and CDR2 from the germline V gene are SGDLS and YYNGEE. This CDR3 has 15 amino acids. The CDR3 here is CASSVGRSTNEKLFF. The CDR3 DNA reads as TGTGCCAGCAGCGTAGGCCGATCAACTAATGAAAAACTGTTTTTT.

A remark on this clone: One end of the junction does not line up with germline, which may come from a read error. This chain links TRBV7-7 with TRBJ2-2; the match to TRBD2 covers 8 bases. The CDR3 runs to 15 residues. Germline CDR1 reads SSHAT; CDR2 reads FNYEAQ (reference sequence). CDR3 DNA sequence: TGTGCTAGCAGCCTTAGCGGGGTCAACACCGGGGAGCTGTTTTTT. Its translation: CASSLSGVNTGELFF.

The gene calls are TRBV7-9 and TRBJ1-2; no reliable D call. The CDR3 is 15 amino acids. V was trimmed by 0 bases and J by 4 bases, leaving 12 bases between them. Looked up from germline, CDR1 is SEHNR and CDR2 is FQNEAQ (reference sequence). In nucleotides, the CDR3 is TGTGCCAGCAGCTTAGCGGAGGCAACGGGCTATGGCTACACCTTC. It encodes CASSLAEATGYGYTF.

This sequence joins TRBV21-1 and TRBJ2-7; the table's D gene call, TRBD2, was not cross checked with the DNA. TRBV21-1 is a pseudogene segment. The CDR3 is 19 amino acids. As DNA, the CDR3 is TGTGCCAGCAGCACTTCCGGGACTAGCGGGAGGGATACCTCCTACGAGCAGTACTTC. Translated, it gives CASSTSGTSGRDTSYEQYF.

The V and J genes are TRBV6-6 and TRBJ1-5, with D perhaps TRBD1 (6 bases). Germline loops: CDR1 MNHNY, CDR2 SVGAGI (reference sequence). V was cut by 2 bases and J by 2 bases, with 13 bases left in between. There are 16 residues in the CDR3. In DNA form, the CDR3 reads TGTGCCAGCAGTTACCGGGCAGGGGTAGGCAATCAGCCCCAGCATTTT. It yields the protein CASSYRAGVGNQPQHF.

The chain uses TRBV29-1 and TRBJ2-7; D uncertain. Trimming took 0 bases from V and 2 from J, leaving 5 bases between them. Germline V gene lookup returns CDR1 SQVTM and CDR2 ANQGSEA. The CDR3 loop spans 12 amino acids. The CDR3 reads CSVEETAYEQYF. CDR3 sequence (DNA): TGCAGCGTTGAAGAAACAGCCTACGAGCAGTACTTC.

The genes are TRBV18 and TRBJ1-1, with TRBD1 identical over 7 bases. Germline V CDR1 and CDR2: KGHSH, LQKENI. V trimming: 4 bases; J trimming: 6 bases; junction bases outside the gene matches: 11. The CDR3 sequence is 15 residues long. This chain's CDR3 is CASSQTTGTGAEAFF. DNA for the CDR3: TGTGCCAGCTCACAAACGACAGGGACCGGCGCTGAAGCTTTCTTT. The full variable domain, completed using reference TRBV18 and TRBJ1-1, is NAGVMQNPRHLVRRRGQEARLRCSPMKGHSHVYWYRQLPEEGLKFMVYLQKENIIDESGMPKERFSAEFPKEGPSILRIQQVVRGDSAAYFCASSQTTGTGAEAFFGQGTRLTVV.

The rearrangement links TRBV7-3 to TRBJ2-2; D call uncertain. CDR3 size: 14 residues. V lost 2 bases and J lost 0, with 4 bases in between. Per germline, CDR1 SGHTA and CDR2 FQGTGA. The CDR3 protein is CASSLGTNTGELFF. CDR3 DNA: TGTGCCAGCAGCTTAGGGACGAACACCGGGGAGCTGTTTTTT.

The chain uses TRBV7-2 and TRBJ1-2, with 12 bases lining up with TRBD1. The CDR3 is made up of 15 amino acids. Germline-derived CDR1 and CDR2 are SGHTA and FQGNSA. V dropped 2 bases and J dropped 6; count of bases not matched to a gene: 4. This chain's CDR3 is CASSLLGQGADGYTF. CDR3 DNA sequence: TGTGCCAGCAGCTTATTGGGACAGGGGGCAGATGGCTACACCTTC. Variable domain in full (rest from reference TRBV7-2 and TRBJ1-2): GAGVSQSPSNKVTEKGKDVELRCDPISGHTALYWYRQSLGQGLEFLIYFQGNSAPDKSGLPSDRFSAERTGGSVSTLTIQRTQQEDSAVYLCASSLLGQGADGYTFGSGTRLTVV.

In regard to this clone: The junction departs from the called germline gene at one end, perhaps through a read error. The V and J genes are TRBV7-7 and TRBJ2-1; 9 positions agree with TRBD2. CDR3 length: 16 amino acids. Germline loops: CDR1 SSHAT, CDR2 FNYEAQ (reference sequence). This CDR3 is CASSLAAGGPVNEQFF. The CDR3 region has the DNA TGTGCTAGCAGCTTAGCGGCGGGAGGGCCAGTGAATGAGCAGTTCTTC. The complete variable domain, with remaining parts taken from reference TRBV7-7 and TRBJ2-1, reads GAGVSQSPRYKVTKRGQDVTLRCDPISSHATLYWYQQALGQGPEFLTYFNYEAQPDKSGLPSDRFSAERPEGSISTLTIQRTEQRDSAMYRCASSLAAGGPVNEQFFGPGTRLTVL.

The V call is TRBV18, the J call TRBJ2-5, with 7 bases matching TRBD1. The germline V gene has CDR1 KGHSH and CDR2 LQKENI. CDR3 length: 15 residues. Germline trimming cut 4 bases from V and 1 base from J; bases unmatched to any gene: 6. CDR3 coding DNA: TGTGCCAGCTCACTCAGGACAGGCACCCAAGAGACCCAGTACTTC. Translated, it gives CASSLRTGTQETQYF.

This clone was recorded only once. One junction end disagrees with the germline gene, perhaps due to a read error. This sequence joins TRBV9 and TRBJ1-1; D gene ambiguous. CDR1 and CDR2 from the germline V gene are SGDLS and YYNGEE. This CDR3 region has 16 residues. The CDR3, as DNA: TGTGCCAGCACCGTAGAGGCAGAGGCCGTGAACACTGAAGCTTTCTTT. Its protein product is CASTVEAEAVNTEAFF.

The chain has TRBV7-9 and TRBJ2-1, with 10 positions matching TRBD2. This CDR3 spans 18 amino acids. The germline CDR1 and CDR2 sequences are SEHNR and FQNEAQ (reference sequence). The CDR3: CAIRKAGGPEISYNEQFF. DNA for the CDR3: TGTGCTATCAGGAAAGCGGGAGGGCCTGAAATCTCCTACAATGAGCAGTTCTTC.

This clone turned up a few times. The chain couples TRBV6-1 to TRBJ2-3; possibly TRBD1 for D (5 bases). V lost 4 bases and J 6 bases, leaving 11 bases between the germline ends. Germline V gene data show CDR1 as MNHNS and CDR2 as SASEGT. This CDR3 spans 13 amino acids. CDR3 coding DNA: TGTGCCAGCAGTGCAAGGGGTTGGGATACGCAGTATTTT. This codes for CASSARGWDTQYF.

The chain links TRBV12-5 to TRBJ1-1; no clear D gene. This CDR3 is 13 amino acids long. Trimming shortened V by 3 bases and J by 6 bases, and 11 bases separated the two germline ends. Germline-derived CDR1 and CDR2 are LGHNT and FRNRAP. The CDR3 region is CASGLGRSSEAFF. The CDR3 coding sequence is TGTGCTAGTGGTTTAGGCAGGTCGTCTGAAGCTTTCTTT.

The chain combines TRBV7-8 with TRBJ1-4, with 9 bases fitting TRBD1. The trim removed 4 bases at V and 7 bases at J, leaving 7 bases unmatched. CDR1 SGHVS and CDR2 FQNEAQ come from the germline V gene. This CDR3 comprises 15 residues. The CDR3 here is CASSSAGTGPEKLFF. DNA of the CDR3: TGTGCCAGCAGCTCCGCCGGGACAGGGCCTGAAAAACTGTTTTTT.

The rearrangement links TRBV10-3 to TRBJ1-5; possible D gene TRBD1, 5 bases. Germline CDR1 ENHRY, CDR2 SYGVKD. The germline V and J ends were trimmed by 2 bases and 5 bases, with 7 bases remaining between them. The CDR3 length is 13 residues. The CDR3 here is CAISEVGDQPQHF. The CDR3 coding sequence is TGTGCCATCAGTGAGGTGGGGGATCAGCCCCAGCATTTT.

The V gene is TRBV6-5, the J gene TRBJ2-2, with 7 bases lining up with TRBD1. Germline V gives CDR1 MNHEY, CDR2 SVGAGI. The V segment lost 6 bases and the J segment 5 bases; nucleotides outside the gene matches: 9. The CDR3 is 15 residues long. CDR3 region: CASRPRGRRTGELFF. In DNA, the CDR3 is TGTGCCAGCAGGCCGAGGGGGCGCAGGACCGGGGAGCTGTTTTTT.